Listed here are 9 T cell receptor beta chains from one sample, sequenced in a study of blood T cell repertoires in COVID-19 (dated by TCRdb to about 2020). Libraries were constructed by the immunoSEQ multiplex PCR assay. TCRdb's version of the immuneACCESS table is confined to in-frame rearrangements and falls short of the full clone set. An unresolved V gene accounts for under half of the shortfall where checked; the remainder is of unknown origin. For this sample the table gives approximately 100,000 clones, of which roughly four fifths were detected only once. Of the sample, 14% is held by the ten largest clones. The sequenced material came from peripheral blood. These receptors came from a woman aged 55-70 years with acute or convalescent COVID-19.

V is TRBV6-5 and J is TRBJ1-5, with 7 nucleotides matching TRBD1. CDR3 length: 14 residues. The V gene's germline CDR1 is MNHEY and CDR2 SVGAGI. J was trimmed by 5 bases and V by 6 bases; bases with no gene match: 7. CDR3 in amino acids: CASRFTGEYQPQHF. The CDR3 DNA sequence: TGTGCCAGCAGGTTTACAGGGGAGTATCAGCCCCAGCATTTT.

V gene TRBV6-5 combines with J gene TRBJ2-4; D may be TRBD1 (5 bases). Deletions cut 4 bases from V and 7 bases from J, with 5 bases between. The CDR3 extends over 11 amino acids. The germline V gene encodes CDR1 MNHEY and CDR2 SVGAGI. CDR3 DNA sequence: TGTGCCAGCAGTTCAGGGAACATTCAGTACTTC. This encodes CASSSGNIQYF.

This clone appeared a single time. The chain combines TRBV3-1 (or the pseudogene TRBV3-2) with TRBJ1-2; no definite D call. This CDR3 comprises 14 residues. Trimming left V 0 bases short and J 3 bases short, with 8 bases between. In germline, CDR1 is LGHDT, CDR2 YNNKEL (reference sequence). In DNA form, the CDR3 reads TGTGCCAGCAGCCAAGATTCGGGGTACTATGGCTACACCTTC. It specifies CASSQDSGYYGYTF.

CDR3 in DNA: TGTGCCAGCAGCCAAGTCGTACAGGGGGTTAGAACAACTAATGAAAAACTGTTTTTT. This encodes CASSQVVQGVRTTNEKLFF. The J gene is TRBJ1-4, the V gene TRBV3-1 (or the pseudogene TRBV3-2); 8 nucleotides agree with TRBD1. Germline V gene sequence: CDR1 LGHDT, CDR2 YNNKEL (reference sequence). V was pared by 1 base and J by 0 bases, with 10 bases of the junction left unmatched. CDR3 length: 19 residues.

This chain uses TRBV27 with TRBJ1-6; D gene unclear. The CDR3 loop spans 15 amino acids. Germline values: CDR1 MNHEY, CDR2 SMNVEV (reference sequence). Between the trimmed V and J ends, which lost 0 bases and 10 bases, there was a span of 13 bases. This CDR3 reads CASSLSLGGRSPLHF. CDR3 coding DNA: TGTGCCAGCAGTTTATCGTTGGGCGGGCGATCACCCCTCCACTTT.

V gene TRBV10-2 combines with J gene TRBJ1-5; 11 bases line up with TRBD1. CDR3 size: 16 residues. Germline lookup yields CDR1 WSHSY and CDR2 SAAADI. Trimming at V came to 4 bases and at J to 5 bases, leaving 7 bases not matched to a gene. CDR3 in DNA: TGCGCCAGCAGTGCCTGGGACAGGGGGAAGTATCAGCCCCAGCATTTT. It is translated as CASSAWDRGKYQPQHF.

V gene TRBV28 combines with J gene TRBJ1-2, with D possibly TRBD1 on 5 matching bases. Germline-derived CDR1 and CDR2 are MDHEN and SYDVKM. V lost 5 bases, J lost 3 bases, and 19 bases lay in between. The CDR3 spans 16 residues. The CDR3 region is CASSVLQVKGDYGYTF. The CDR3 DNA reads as TGTGCCAGCAGTGTACTACAGGTTAAAGGGGACTATGGCTACACCTTC.

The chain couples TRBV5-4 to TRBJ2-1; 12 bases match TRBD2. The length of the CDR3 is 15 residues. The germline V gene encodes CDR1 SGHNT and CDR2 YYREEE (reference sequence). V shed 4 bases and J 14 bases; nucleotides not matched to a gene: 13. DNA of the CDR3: TGTGCCAGCAGCCCGGAGGTACTAGCGGGGGGCCGGGAGTTCTTC. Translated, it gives CASSPEVLAGGREFF. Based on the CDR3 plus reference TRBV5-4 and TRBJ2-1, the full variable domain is ETGVTQSPTHLIKTRGQQVTLRCSSQSGHNTVSWYQQALGQGPQFIFQYYREEENGRGNFPPRFSGLQFPNYSSELNVNALELDDSALYLCASSPEVLAGGREFFGPGTRLTVL.

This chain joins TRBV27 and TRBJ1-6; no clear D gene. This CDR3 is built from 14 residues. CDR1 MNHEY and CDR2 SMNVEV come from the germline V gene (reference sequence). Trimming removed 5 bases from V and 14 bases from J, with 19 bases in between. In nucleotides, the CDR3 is TGTGCCAGCAGTCCCACGGCCACAGAAAAAACCCTCCACTTT. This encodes CASSPTATEKTLHF.